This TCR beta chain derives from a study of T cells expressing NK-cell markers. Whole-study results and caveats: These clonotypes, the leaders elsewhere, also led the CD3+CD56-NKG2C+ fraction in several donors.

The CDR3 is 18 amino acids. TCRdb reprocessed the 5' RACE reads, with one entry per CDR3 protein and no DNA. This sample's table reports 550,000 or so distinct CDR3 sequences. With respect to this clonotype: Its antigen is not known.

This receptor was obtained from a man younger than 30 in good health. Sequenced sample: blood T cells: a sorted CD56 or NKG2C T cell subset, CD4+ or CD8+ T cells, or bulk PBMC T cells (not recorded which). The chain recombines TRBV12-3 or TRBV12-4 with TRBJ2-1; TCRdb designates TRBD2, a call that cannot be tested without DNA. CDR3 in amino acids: CASSDRTSGGAKNNEQFF.